This note documents a single TCR beta chain sequence. The protocol was immunoSEQ multiplex PCR, while the TCRdb copy is restricted to in-frame clones and leaves out a portion. Of about 18,000 clones in the sample, roughly 80% were seen once. The data are from a study of OX40 agonist ivuxolimab in advanced cancers. Study-level information: The patients received ivuxolimab by intravenous route every 2 weeks at 0.01 to 10 mg/kg.

The sequencing used CD4+ or CD8+ T cells sorted from blood, collected in a trial of the OX40 agonist ivuxolimab. This sequence was found in an adult with an advanced solid tumor such as melanoma, head and neck, liver or kidney cancer.

The CDR3 here is CASSQPLGGRERGYNEQFF. CDR3 coding DNA: TGTGCCAGCAGCCAACCCCTGGGGGGACGGGAAAGGGGCTACAATGAGCAGTTCTTC. This chain connects TRBV14 to TRBJ2-1, with a weak D call TRBD2 (6 bases). Germline lookup yields CDR1 SGHDN and CDR2 FVKESK. This CDR3 is 19 amino acids long. The V gene lost 2 bases and the J gene lost 3 bases, with 23 bases spanning the gap.